Each of the 10 T cell receptor beta chains below was sequenced from the same sample in a study of OX40 agonist ivuxolimab in advanced cancers. Sequencing was performed with immunoSEQ multiplex PCR; in TCRdb, only in-frame clones are kept and a portion is missing. The repertoire holds fewer than 90,000 clones, with about nine tenths as singletons. The sequencing used CD4+ or CD8+ T cells sorted from blood, collected in a trial of the OX40 agonist ivuxolimab. The receptors shown here come from an adult with an advanced solid tumor such as melanoma, head and neck, liver or kidney cancer.

The V gene is TRBV27, the J gene TRBJ1-5; weak D call: TRBD1 (5 bases). This CDR3 is 15 amino acids long. Germline V gene lookup returns CDR1 MNHEY and CDR2 SMNVEV (reference sequence). Trimming cost V 0 bases and J 7 bases, with 13 bases left between them. The CDR3 reads CASSLSRGGEQPQHF. For the CDR3, the DNA is TGTGCCAGCAGTTTATCTCGGGGGGGAGAGCAGCCCCAGCATTTT.

The genes are TRBV30 and TRBJ2-7; D call uncertain. Between the trimmed V and J ends, which lost 3 bases and 2 bases, there was a span of 8 bases. The germline V gene has CDR1 GTSNPN and CDR2 SVGIG (reference sequence). There are 12 residues in the CDR3. CDR3 region: CAWRTNAYEQYF. CDR3 DNA sequence: TGTGCCTGGAGAACAAATGCCTACGAGCAGTACTTC.

The chain recombines TRBV30 with TRBJ2-7; D assignment may be TRBD1 or TRBD2 (5 bases each). Germline CDR1 is GTSNPN and CDR2 is SVGIG (reference sequence). CDR3 length equals 14 residues. V lost 0 bases to trimming and J lost 4 bases, with 13 bases between them. The CDR3 DNA reads as TGTGCCTGGAGTGTGTCCGGGGCAGCATACGAGCAGTACTTC. This gives the protein CAWSVSGAAYEQYF.

The J gene is TRBJ2-7, the V gene TRBV6-6; 8 bases are shared with TRBD2. The CDR3 has 14 amino acids. V trimming: 2 bases; J trimming: 8 bases; junction bases outside the gene matches: 8. From germline, CDR1 is MNHNY and CDR2 SVGAGI (reference sequence). The CDR3 region is CASSYGPTSGQQYF. CDR3 coding DNA: TGTGCCAGCAGTTACGGGCCTACTAGCGGACAGCAGTACTTC.

The chain uses TRBV7-2 and TRBJ1-1; no reliable D call. The CDR3 spans 15 residues. With 5 bases removed from V and 2 bases from J, the gap between germline ends came to 15 bases. Germline CDR1 reads SGHTA; CDR2 reads FQGNSA. The CDR3 protein is CASSRRIRVNTEAFF. CDR3 sequence (DNA): TGTGCCAGCAGCCGTCGGATAAGGGTTAACACTGAAGCTTTCTTT.

The genes are TRBV5-1 and TRBJ2-2; TRBD2 is a possible D gene (5 bases). Germline CDR1 reads SGHRS; CDR2 reads YFSETQ. The CDR3 extends over 13 amino acids. V lost 5 bases and J lost 3, with 8 bases in between. The CDR3: CASREVDTGELFF. The CDR3 region has the DNA TGCGCCAGCAGGGAGGTGGACACCGGGGAGCTGTTTTTT. Based on the CDR3 plus reference TRBV5-1 and TRBJ2-2, the full variable domain is KAGVTQTPRYLIKTRGQQVTLSCSPISGHRSVSWYQQTPGQGLQFLFEYFSETQRNKGNFPGRFSGRQFSNSRSEMNVSTLELGDSALYLCASREVDTGELFFGEGSRLTVL.

This clone appeared a single time. The gene calls are TRBV5-8 and TRBJ2-7; 7 nucleotides align to TRBD1. V was pared by 4 bases and J by 2 bases, with 3 bases of the junction left unmatched. The germline V gene has CDR1 SGHTS and CDR2 YDEGEE. The CDR3 is 13 residues long. The CDR3 is CASSRTGPYEQYF. The CDR3 region has the DNA TGTGCCAGCAGCCGGACAGGCCCCTACGAGCAGTACTTC.

This clone occurred once. The gene calls are TRBV27 and TRBJ1-2; TRBD1 aligns across 7 bases. The CDR3 covers 15 residues. After removal of 6 bases from V and 7 bases from J, the junction contained 14 bases not matched to a gene. CDR1 and CDR2 from the germline V gene are MNHEY and SMNVEV (reference sequence). CDR3 residues: CASSLISDRVGGYTF. The DNA of the CDR3 is TGTGCCAGCAGCTTAATTAGCGACAGGGTGGGTGGCTACACCTTC.

The CDR3 sequence is CASSLRRNQETQYF. The CDR3 bases are TGTGCCAGCAGCCTAAGGCGGAACCAAGAGACCCAGTACTTC. The V and J genes are TRBV7-2 and TRBJ2-5, with D hard to call. The V end lost 5 bases, the J end lost 0 bases, and 10 bases lay between the germline ends. The CDR3 extends over 14 amino acids. Germline lookup yields CDR1 SGHTA and CDR2 FQGNSA.

The rearrangement uses TRBV7-2 and TRBJ2-1, with TRBD2 identical over 10 bases. V dropped 6 bases and J dropped 9; count of bases not matched to a gene: 11. This CDR3 is built from 15 residues. The V gene's germline CDR1 is SGHTA and CDR2 FQGNSA. CDR3 sequence (DNA): TGTGCCAGCAGTAGTTCTAGCGGGAGTTTCGGTGAGCAGTTCTTC. Its translation is CASSSSSGSFGEQFF.